This paragraph covers one T cell receptor beta chain sequence. The antigen is undetermined. The CDR3 has 15 amino acids. Germline CDR1 and CDR2: SEHNR and FQNEAQ (reference sequence). Reprocessing the 5' RACE reads, TCRdb reports a single entry for every CDR3 protein and omits DNA. The table lists 350,000 to 400,000 distinct CDR3 sequences. The data stem from a study of T cells expressing NK-cell markers. Overall study context: The TCR beta repertoires originated in sorted CD3+CD56+NKG2C+, CD3+CD56+NKG2C- and CD3+CD56-NKG2C+ T cells. Eight donors were sequenced, seven testing HCMV-seropositive and one testing seronegative.

Points from the study as a whole: It remained uncertain whether the expanded NKG2C+ T cell clones were specific for HCMV antigens. The CD3+CD56-NKG2C+ fraction of a handful of donors was likewise dominated by these clonotypes.

The source material was blood T cells: a sorted CD56 or NKG2C T cell subset, CD4+ or CD8+ T cells, or bulk PBMC T cells (not recorded which). This clonotype was obtained from a woman aged 45-65 years in good health. The gene calls are TRBV7-9 and TRBJ2-1; TCRdb calls TRBD1, which cannot be checked without DNA. CDR3 sequence: CASSLQETGHNEQFF.